Below, 19 T cell receptor beta chains from the same sample are listed, as sequenced in a study of blood T cell repertoires in COVID-19. Libraries were prepared by immunoSEQ multiplex PCR; TCRdb keeps only in-frame clonotypes and omits some of them. Of under 250,000 clones listed, roughly 82% are singletons. The sequenced sample was peripheral blood. The receptors here all came from a woman aged 40 to 50 with acute or convalescent COVID-19.

The rearrangement links TRBV28 to TRBJ1-1; D call uncertain. The germline V and J ends were trimmed by 5 bases and 5 bases, with 18 bases remaining between them. This CDR3 is 15 amino acids long. Germline loops: CDR1 MDHEN, CDR2 SYDVKM. The CDR3 DNA sequence: TGTGCCAGCAGTAGCCTTGGTTCGGGATGGACTGAAGCTTTCTTT. Translation gives CASSSLGSGWTEAFF.

The chain couples TRBV6-1 to TRBJ2-7; 7 bases agree with TRBD1. Germline loops: CDR1 MNHNS, CDR2 SASEGT. This CDR3 is 13 amino acids long. V dropped 7 bases and J dropped 0; count of bases not matched to a gene: 3. The DNA for the CDR3 is TGTGCCAGCAATAGACAGGGCTCCTACGAGCAGTACTTC. As protein: CASNRQGSYEQYF.

The genes are TRBV5-4 and TRBJ2-7, with 9 bases aligning to TRBD1. Germline-derived CDR1 and CDR2 are SGHNT and YYREEE (reference sequence). The trim removed 4 bases at V and 2 bases at J, leaving 4 bases unmatched. The CDR3 is 14 amino acids. The chain's CDR3 is CASSKDRGPYEQYF. In nucleotides, the CDR3 is TGTGCCAGCAGCAAGGACAGGGGACCCTACGAGCAGTACTTC.

The V and J genes are TRBV30 and TRBJ1-1; 9 bases map to TRBD1. Trimming took 4 bases from V and 10 from J; bases not matched to a gene: 13. The V gene's germline CDR1 is GTSNPN and CDR2 SVGIG (reference sequence). The CDR3 consists of 14 residues. The CDR3 nucleotides read TGTGCCTGGACCTACCCACAGGGGGCAGCGGCAGCTTTCTTT. Residues: CAWTYPQGAAAAFF.

V usage is TRBV30 and J usage is TRBJ1-3; D perhaps matches TRBD1 (6 bases). Germline V gene data show CDR1 as GTSNPN and CDR2 as SVGIG (reference sequence). The CDR3 is 15 residues long. V was shortened by 8 bases and J by 2 bases, with 19 bases between the two germline ends. The DNA of the CDR3 is TGTGCCGCCTCCGTGGGGGGGCCTACTGGAAACACCATATATTTT. Its translation: CAASVGGPTGNTIYF.

V gene TRBV18 combines with J gene TRBJ1-1; D ambiguous. The CDR3 runs 13 residues. Trimming took off 3 bases at V and 5 bases at J, with 10 bases between the two ends. The germline V gene encodes CDR1 KGHSH and CDR2 LQKENI. The DNA for the CDR3 is TGTGCCAGCTCACCGTCCCAAGAGACTGAAGCTTTCTTT. Its protein product is CASSPSQETEAFF.

This clone was counted a few times. The J gene is TRBJ2-1, the V gene TRBV4-3, with 9 bases fitting TRBD2. The CDR3 spans 17 residues. Germline-derived CDR1 and CDR2 are LGHNA and YSLEER. The V and J ends lost 0 bases and 4 bases, in that order; junction bases with no gene match: 7. The CDR3 bases are TGCGCCAGCAGCCAAGATTCGACTAGCGGAAGATACAATGAGCAGTTCTTC. It is translated as CASSQDSTSGRYNEQFF.

In DNA form, the CDR3 reads TGTGCCAGCAGTGACCCACAGGTAAATCAGCCCCAGCATTTT. Protein sequence: CASSDPQVNQPQHF. The chain recombines TRBV2 with TRBJ1-5; a weak D match, TRBD1 (5 bases). Germline-derived CDR1 and CDR2 are SNHLY and FYNNEI. This CDR3 has 14 amino acids. Trimming left V 3 bases short and J 4 bases short, with 10 bases between.

This chain's CDR3 is CASGFTGVETQYF. The CDR3 DNA sequence: TGTGCTAGTGGTTTCACGGGAGTAGAGACCCAGTACTTC. The V gene is TRBV12-5, the J gene TRBJ2-5; possibly TRBD2 for D (6 bases). CDR1 and CDR2 from the germline V gene are LGHNT and FRNRAP. The CDR3 consists of 13 residues. The V end lost 3 bases, the J end lost 4 bases, and 9 bases lay between the germline ends.

The gene calls are TRBV30 and TRBJ1-4; a weak D match, TRBD1 (6 bases). This CDR3 has 11 amino acids. V dropped 2 bases and J dropped 8 bases, with 6 bases sitting between them. CDR1 and CDR2 from the germline V gene are GTSNPN and SVGIG (reference sequence). In nucleotides, the CDR3 is TGTGCCTGGAGTACAGGGGAAAAACTGTTTTTT. Its translation is CAWSTGEKLFF.

The rearrangement uses TRBV4-3 and TRBJ1-3; D may be TRBD1 (5 bases). Deletions cut 4 bases from V and 2 bases from J, with 12 bases between. The CDR3 totals 15 residues. Per germline, CDR1 LGHNA and CDR2 YSLEER. The CDR3 nucleotides read TGCGCCAGCAGCCCGGACATATCAGCTGGAAACACCATATATTTT. Its protein product is CASSPDISAGNTIYF.

This chain uses TRBV14 with TRBJ1-2; no definite D call. V was cut by 7 bases and J by 6 bases, with 12 bases left in between. The CDR3 is 12 residues long. Germline V CDR1 and CDR2: SGHDN, FVKESK. The CDR3 DNA reads TGTGCCAGCACGACGCGGGGTAATGGCTACACCTTC. This sequence encodes CASTTRGNGYTF.

This clone was counted at least ten times. The V gene is TRBV11-1, the J gene TRBJ2-3; 7 nucleotides agree with TRBD2. Germline lookup yields CDR1 SGHAT and CDR2 FQDESV (reference sequence). This CDR3 is 14 amino acids long. V gave up 6 bases and J gave up 8 bases; unmatched junction bases: 11. The CDR3 sequence is CASRGRESLGTQYF. In DNA, the CDR3 is TGTGCCAGCAGAGGGAGGGAGAGTTTGGGTACGCAGTATTTT.

The gene calls are TRBV4-3 and TRBJ2-3; D is perhaps TRBD2 (5 bases). Germline CDR1 LGHNA, CDR2 YSLEER. The V end was cut by 1 base, the J end by 4 bases, with 12 bases between. The CDR3 has 15 residues. The DNA for the CDR3 is TGCGCCAGCAGCCAAGCCAACAGAGGGCCAGATACGCAGTATTTT. As protein: CASSQANRGPDTQYF.

The table lists this clone with a few counts. V is TRBV18 and J is TRBJ2-3; 8 bases line up with TRBD1. This CDR3 contains 15 residues. V lost 0 bases to trimming and J lost 2 bases; unmatched junction nucleotides: 1. From germline, CDR1 is KGHSH and CDR2 LQKENI. The CDR3 loop reads CASSPPGQVTDTQYF. For the CDR3, the DNA is TGTGCCAGCTCACCACCGGGACAGGTCACAGATACGCAGTATTTT. Based on the CDR3 plus reference TRBV18 and TRBJ2-3, the full variable domain is NAGVMQNPRHLVRRRGQEARLRCSPMKGHSHVYWYRQLPEEGLKFMVYLQKENIIDESGMPKERFSAEFPKEGPSILRIQQVVRGDSAAYFCASSPPGQVTDTQYFGPGTRLTVL.

The chain couples TRBV19 to TRBJ2-7; 12 bases fit TRBD2. V dropped 5 bases and J dropped 7; count of bases not matched to a gene: 9. This CDR3 contains 15 residues. Germline values: CDR1 LNHDA, CDR2 SQIVND (reference sequence). The CDR3 spells CASSSWTSGVGEQYF. The CDR3 DNA is TGTGCCAGTAGTTCTTGGACTAGCGGGGTAGGAGAGCAGTACTTC.

The genes are TRBV5-6 and TRBJ2-5; 9 bases fit TRBD2. V was pared by 0 bases and J by 7 bases, with 7 bases of the junction left unmatched. The CDR3 length is 15 residues. Germline assignment: CDR1 SGHDT and CDR2 YYEEEE. CDR3 DNA sequence: TGTGCCAGCAGCTTGGCAGCGGGAGGCCGTAGGACCCAGTACTTC. It is translated as CASSLAAGGRRTQYF.

V is TRBV7-8 and J is TRBJ2-7; D perhaps matches TRBD2 (6 bases). Germline values: CDR1 SGHVS, CDR2 FQNEAQ. This CDR3 contains 12 residues. Trimming removed 5 bases at V and 4 bases at J, with 9 bases between. CDR3 sequence: CASSTGRYEQYF. The CDR3 DNA reads as TGTGCCAGCAGCACCGGGAGATACGAGCAGTACTTC.

The rearrangement joins TRBV3-1 (or the pseudogene TRBV3-2) to TRBJ2-7, with D perhaps matching TRBD1 (5 bases). CDR3 length: 13 residues. Germline CDR1 and CDR2: LGHDT and YNNKEL (reference sequence). Trimming took off 1 base at V and 9 bases at J, with 13 bases between the two ends. The CDR3 coding sequence is TGTGCCAGCAGCCAAGTTGCAGGGTCATGGCAGTACTTC. This encodes CASSQVAGSWQYF.